This T cell receptor beta chain was identified during a study of cytomegalovirus exposure and HLA in healthy donors. Per germline, CDR1 LNHDA and CDR2 SQIVND (reference sequence). The CDR3 loop spans 12 amino acids. Deletions cut 4 bases from V and 7 bases from J, with 8 bases between. Sampled while nominally healthy, donors likely had unrecorded immune exposures. Amplification used 60 Vbeta primers and 13 Jbeta primers. Measured with immunoSEQ multiplex PCR; TCRdb has only the in-frame clones, and not every one. The data hold more than 80,000 clones, with around 60% observed a single time. In its sample, this clone was seen a few times.

The chain employs TRBV19 and TRBJ2-1, with D possibly TRBD2 on 6 matching bases. The sequencing sample was made of PBMCs. The sequence derives from a man in his 60s in good health and CMV-seronegative. CDR3 residues: CASSTGRNEQFF. DNA for the CDR3: TGTGCCAGTAGTACAGGGAGGAATGAGCAGTTCTTC.